Shown below are 32 T cell receptor beta chains from a single sample sequenced in a study of blood T cell repertoires in COVID-19. Method: immunoSEQ multiplex PCR; TCRdb's copy keeps in-frame clones and lacks some. The sample has 25,000 to 35,000 clones, 85% to 95% seen once. Sequenced input: peripheral blood. The receptors stem from a human donor in a cohort sampled during active COVID-19.

A few counts support this clone. This chain connects TRBV30 to TRBJ2-7; perhaps TRBD2 as D (5 bases). Per germline, CDR1 GTSNPN and CDR2 SVGIG (reference sequence). The CDR3 runs 13 residues. Between the trimmed V and J ends, which lost 5 bases and 5 bases, there was a span of 16 bases. The CDR3 loop is CAWCRGSSHEQYF. The DNA for the CDR3 is TGTGCCTGGTGTCGAGGGAGTAGCCACGAGCAGTACTTC.

This chain uses TRBV6-5 with TRBJ1-2; a possible D gene is TRBD1 (6 bases). The CDR3 consists of 15 residues. V was clipped by 6 bases and J by 4 bases, with 18 bases between them. The germline V gene encodes CDR1 MNHEY and CDR2 SVGAGI. This CDR3 reads CASRPADSAFYGYTF. The CDR3 coding sequence is TGTGCCAGCAGACCCGCGGACAGCGCATTCTATGGCTACACCTTC.

V and J are TRBV11-2 and TRBJ2-7, with D hard to call. The CDR3 is 15 residues long. Between the trimmed V and J ends, which lost 0 bases and 3 bases, there was a span of 12 bases. Germline V gene lookup returns CDR1 SGHAT and CDR2 FQNNGV. The CDR3 protein is CASSLDRKPSYEQYF. The CDR3 DNA reads as TGTGCCAGCAGCTTAGACAGGAAGCCAAGCTACGAGCAGTACTTC. The whole variable domain, filled in from reference TRBV11-2 and TRBJ2-7, reads EAGVAQSPRYKIIEKRQSVAFWCNPISGHATLYWYQQILGQGPKLLIQFQNNGVVDDSQLPKDRFSAERLKGVDSTLKIQPAKLEDSAVYLCASSLDRKPSYEQYFGPGTRLTVT.

J is TRBJ1-1 and V is TRBV7-3, with a possible D match to TRBD1 (5 bases). The germline V and J ends were trimmed by 2 bases and 1 base, with 8 bases remaining between them. This CDR3 region has 14 residues. Germline assignment: CDR1 SGHTA and CDR2 FQGTGA. This CDR3 reads CASSLGGQNTEAFF. The CDR3 nucleotides read TGTGCCAGCAGCTTAGGCGGACAGAACACTGAAGCTTTCTTT. The full variable domain, completed using reference TRBV7-3 and TRBJ1-1, is GAGVSQTPSNKVTEKGKYVELRCDPISGHTALYWYRQSLGQGPEFLIYFQGTGAADDSGLPNDRFFAVRPEGSVSTLKIQRTERGDSAVYLCASSLGGQNTEAFFGQGTRLTVV.

The chain has TRBV16 and TRBJ2-1; possibly TRBD1 for D (6 bases). This CDR3 is built from 15 residues. Germline-derived CDR1 and CDR2 are KGHSY and FQNENV. Trimming left V 0 bases short and J 6 bases short, with 12 bases between. The CDR3 protein is CASSQSGAGVNEQFF. The CDR3 region has the DNA TGTGCCAGCAGCCAATCGGGGGCAGGGGTCAATGAGCAGTTCTTC.

This clone has more than one count but fewer than ten. The chain is built from TRBV2 and TRBJ1-2; possible D gene TRBD1, 5 bases. The CDR3 extends over 14 amino acids. V shed 2 bases and J shed 6 bases, with 13 bases lying between them. The germline V gene has CDR1 SNHLY and CDR2 FYNNEI. The CDR3 region has the DNA TGTGCCAGCAGTGAAACGAGGGGAGGAGATGGCTACACCTTC. This gives the protein CASSETRGGDGYTF.

The chain links TRBV9 to TRBJ1-2; D is possibly TRBD1 (6 bases). The CDR3 is 16 residues long. The V and J ends lost 3 bases and 0 bases respectively, with 15 bases between them. CDR1 SGDLS and CDR2 YYNGEE come from the germline V gene. DNA for the CDR3: TGTGCCAGCAGCGACCGTGGGACAAGATCTAACTATGGCTACACCTTC. Its protein is CASSDRGTRSNYGYTF.

V gene TRBV7-3 combines with J gene TRBJ2-3, with D tentatively TRBD2 (5 bases). CDR3 length: 14 residues. The V gene lost 6 bases and the J gene lost 6 bases, with 16 bases spanning the gap. Germline V gene sequence: CDR1 SGHTA, CDR2 FQGTGA. CDR3 amino acids: CASSSDPGWDTQYF. The CDR3 DNA is TGTGCCAGCAGTTCCGACCCGGGGTGGGATACGCAGTATTTT.

The chain carries TRBV3-1 (or the pseudogene TRBV3-2) and TRBJ2-1; 8 bases are a match to TRBD2. Germline V gene sequence: CDR1 LGHDT, CDR2 YNNKEL (reference sequence). The CDR3 is 13 residues long. The ends lost 6 bases at V and 7 bases at J; junction bases unmatched: 5. The CDR3 nucleotides read TGTGCCAGCAGTCGGACTAGCCGGAATGAGCAGTTCTTC. This sequence encodes CASSRTSRNEQFF.

This clone appeared a few times. The J gene is TRBJ1-3, the V gene TRBV4-1; 8 bases line up with TRBD1. Per the germline V gene, CDR1 is MGHRA and CDR2 is YSYEKL. The CDR3 extends over 15 amino acids. After removal of 1 base from V and 2 bases from J, the junction contained 1 base not matched to a gene. The CDR3 nucleotides read TGCGCCAGCAGCCAAGGGACAGGGACTGGAAACACCATATATTTT. As protein: CASSQGTGTGNTIYF.

CDR3 amino acids: CASSYRGVKNTEAFF. CDR3 in DNA: TGTGCCAGCAGTTATCGGGGGGTCAAGAACACTGAAGCTTTCTTT. This chain joins TRBV6-5 and TRBJ1-1; weak D call: TRBD1 (5 bases). Between the trimmed V and J ends, which lost 3 bases and 1 base, there was a span of 12 bases. The CDR3 is made up of 15 amino acids. CDR1 and CDR2 (germline): MNHEY, SVGAGI.

The chain carries TRBV6-5 and TRBJ1-1; perhaps TRBD1 as D (6 bases). V shed 6 bases and J shed 0 bases, with 8 bases lying between them. This CDR3 has 13 residues. The V gene's germline CDR1 is MNHEY and CDR2 SVGAGI. CDR3: CASRPGVNTEAFF. The CDR3 region has the DNA TGTGCCAGCAGACCAGGGGTGAACACTGAAGCTTTCTTT.

The CDR3 loop is CASSPTGTGMSPLHF. In DNA, the CDR3 is TGTGCCAGCTCACCAACCGGGACAGGGATGTCACCCCTCCACTTT. The genes are TRBV18 and TRBJ1-6; 9 nucleotides align to TRBD1. The germline V gene encodes CDR1 KGHSH and CDR2 LQKENI. The CDR3 is made up of 15 amino acids. J gave up 10 bases and V 2 bases, and 6 bases lay outside the gene matches.

The chain carries TRBV11-2 and TRBJ1-3; D not certain. The CDR3 extends over 16 amino acids. The V end lost 1 base, the J end lost 4 bases, and 14 bases lay between the germline ends. CDR1 is SGHAT and CDR2 is FQNNGV in the germline V gene. The CDR3 nucleotides are TGTGCCAGCAGCTTAGGAGGTTTCGAACCGGGAAACACCATATATTTT. Its translation: CASSLGGFEPGNTIYF.

This clone has more than one count but fewer than ten. The J gene is TRBJ2-7, the V gene TRBV7-9; 12 bases map to TRBD2. CDR1 and CDR2 (germline): SEHNR, FQNEAQ (reference sequence). The CDR3 extends over 14 amino acids. The V and J ends lost 5 bases and 4 bases, in that order; junction bases with no gene match: 3. The CDR3 region has the DNA TGTGCCAGCAGCGTCGGGACTAGCGGGTACGAGCAGTACTTC. The encoded protein is CASSVGTSGYEQYF. Filled out from reference TRBV7-9 and TRBJ2-7, the complete variable domain reads DTGVSQNPRHKITKRGQNVTFRCDPISEHNRLYWYRQTLGQGPEFLTYFQNEAQLEKSRLLSDRFSAERPKGSFSTLEIQRTEQGDSAMYLCASSVGTSGYEQYFGPGTRLTVT.

Comments on this clone: Its ends do not fully match the called genes, so a read error is possible. V usage is TRBV2 and J usage is TRBJ2-7; possibly TRBD2 for D (6 bases). The CDR3 spans 14 residues. Germline V gives CDR1 SNHLY, CDR2 FYNNEI. The CDR3 sequence: CASTERAGPYEQYF. The DNA for the CDR3 is TGTGCCAGCACTGAAAGGGCGGGGCCCTACGAGCAGTACTTC.

This sequence joins TRBV5-1 and TRBJ2-7; 8 positions agree with TRBD1. CDR3 length: 15 amino acids. Germline V gene lookup returns CDR1 SGHRS and CDR2 YFSETQ. V was clipped by 4 bases and J by 0 bases; unmatched bases: 6. CDR3 bases: TGCGCCAGCAGCCAATGGACAGGGAGCTCCTACGAGCAGTACTTC. Translated: CASSQWTGSSYEQYF.

The V gene is TRBV30, the J gene TRBJ2-1, with TRBD2 matching over 8 bases. The CDR3 spans 13 residues. The V segment lost 5 bases and the J segment 3 bases; nucleotides outside the gene matches: 3. Per germline, CDR1 GTSNPN and CDR2 SVGIG (reference sequence). CDR3 sequence reads: CAWASGHYNEQFF. CDR3 coding DNA: TGTGCCTGGGCTAGCGGGCACTACAATGAGCAGTTCTTC. Drawing the rest from reference TRBV30 and TRBJ2-1, the complete variable domain is SQTIHQWPATLVQPVGSPLSLECTVEGTSNPNLYWYRQAAGRGLQLLFYSVGIGQISSEVPQNLSASRPQDRQFILSSKKLLLSDSGFYLCAWASGHYNEQFFGPGTRLTVL.

The chain couples TRBV15 to TRBJ2-5; 12 nucleotides match TRBD2. Germline CDR1 is LNHNV and CDR2 is YYDKDF (reference sequence). This CDR3 is built from 20 residues. Trimming took 0 bases from V and 5 from J; bases not matched to a gene: 16. This CDR3 is CATSREIGSSGRGLRETQYF. The CDR3 DNA reads as TGTGCCACCAGCAGAGAGATCGGGTCTAGCGGGAGGGGCCTAAGGGAGACCCAGTACTTC.

The chain recombines TRBV7-6 with TRBJ2-5; 7 bases map to TRBD2. CDR3 length: 12 residues. The J segment lost 4 bases and the V segment lost 6 bases, leaving 2 bases of the junction unmatched. Germline-derived CDR1 and CDR2 are SGHVS and FNYEAQ. This CDR3 reads CASSWTRETQYF. The CDR3 DNA sequence: TGTGCCAGCAGTTGGACTAGAGAGACCCAGTACTTC.

The chain couples TRBV19 to TRBJ2-2; 9 bases align to TRBD1. Germline-derived CDR1 and CDR2 are LNHDA and SQIVND (reference sequence). CDR3 length: 15 residues. Trimming removed 3 bases from V and 6 bases from J; junction bases left unmatched: 5. For the CDR3, the DNA is TGTGCCAGTAGTATGGGGACAGGGTTCGCCGGGGAGCTGTTTTTT. Translation gives CASSMGTGFAGELFF.

The DNA for the CDR3 is TGTGCCAGTAGTATTTCGGGACAGGGCTACAATGAGCAGTTCTTC. It specifies CASSISGQGYNEQFF. The chain is built from TRBV19 and TRBJ2-1; 9 bases line up with TRBD1. This CDR3 has 15 residues. Per the germline V gene, CDR1 is LNHDA and CDR2 is SQIVND (reference sequence). With V trimmed by 3 bases and J by 3 bases, 3 bases remained unmatched.

This chain uses TRBV7-9 with TRBJ2-1, with unresolved D. Germline-derived CDR1 and CDR2 are SEHNR and FQNEAQ (reference sequence). The V end was cut by 1 base, the J end by 6 bases, with 10 bases between. The CDR3 contains 14 residues. The CDR3 spells CASSLVLSSNEQFF. CDR3 sequence (DNA): TGTGCCAGCAGCTTAGTTCTCTCGAGCAATGAGCAGTTCTTC.

CDR3 loop: CASSIGLGQGFTGELFF. The CDR3 DNA reads TGTGCCAGTAGTATAGGTTTGGGACAGGGTTTCACCGGGGAGCTGTTTTTT. The rearrangement joins TRBV19 to TRBJ2-2; 9 nucleotides align to TRBD1. The germline CDR1 and CDR2 sequences are LNHDA and SQIVND (reference sequence). V was pared by 1 base and J by 4 bases, with 7 bases of the junction left unmatched. The CDR3 consists of 17 residues.

CDR3 nucleotide sequence: TGTGCCAGCAGCTTAGATCTCCAGGGGTGGGCCTACGAGCAGTACTTC. Residues: CASSLDLQGWAYEQYF. V is TRBV11-2 and J is TRBJ2-7; D might be TRBD1 (6 bases). The CDR3 sequence is 16 residues long. CDR1 SGHAT and CDR2 FQNNGV come from the germline V gene. The V and J ends lost 0 bases and 2 bases respectively, with 14 bases between them.

V is TRBV3-1 (or the pseudogene TRBV3-2) and J is TRBJ2-1, with TRBD2 identical over 8 bases. Trimming at V came to 8 bases and at J to 0 bases, leaving 9 bases not matched to a gene. Germline V gives CDR1 LGHDT, CDR2 YNNKEL (reference sequence). CDR3 length: 16 residues. The DNA of the CDR3 is TGTGCCAGCGCCCCCGACCTAGCGGGCTCCTACAATGAGCAGTTCTTC. It codes for CASAPDLAGSYNEQFF.

This rearrangement joins TRBV28 to TRBJ1-3; D remains ambiguous. The V gene's germline CDR1 is MDHEN and CDR2 SYDVKM. The CDR3 runs 12 residues. V lost 6 bases, J lost 1 base, and 4 bases lay in between. The CDR3, as DNA: TGTGCCAGCAGCTTGTCTGGAAACACCATATATTTT. The encoded protein is CASSLSGNTIYF.

This clone is a singleton in its sample. This chain joins TRBV13 and TRBJ2-4; weak D call: TRBD2 (6 bases). This CDR3 has 17 residues. V was trimmed by 2 bases and J by 0 bases, leaving 14 bases between them. Germline CDR1 and CDR2: PRHDT and FYEKMQ (reference sequence). The CDR3 loop reads CASSLYGGGVAKNIQYF. CDR3 DNA sequence: TGTGCCAGCAGCTTATATGGGGGAGGAGTAGCCAAAAACATTCAGTACTTC.

The rearrangement links TRBV5-4 to TRBJ2-3, with TRBD2 matching over 9 bases. With V trimmed by 4 bases and J by 0 bases, 6 bases remained unmatched. Germline lookup yields CDR1 SGHNT and CDR2 YYREEE (reference sequence). This CDR3 contains 16 residues. In DNA, the CDR3 is TGTGCCAGCAGCCCAGGACTAGCGACGAGCACAGATACGCAGTATTTT. Translation gives CASSPGLATSTDTQYF.

The chain carries TRBV19 and TRBJ2-7, with D tentatively TRBD1 (5 bases). Trimming removed 4 bases from V and 4 bases from J, with 14 bases in between. CDR3 length: 14 residues. Germline CDR1 reads LNHDA; CDR2 reads SQIVND (reference sequence). In DNA, the CDR3 is TGTGCCAGTAGTACTCAGGGTATTCGGTACGAGCAGTACTTC. It encodes CASSTQGIRYEQYF. Full variable domain (missing parts from reference TRBV19 and TRBJ2-7): DGGITQSPKYLFRKEGQNVTLSCEQNLNHDAMYWYRQDPGQGLRLIYYSQIVNDFQKGDIAEGYSVSREKKESFPLTVTSAQKNPTAFYLCASSTQGIRYEQYFGPGTRLTVT.

The chain employs TRBV11-1 and TRBJ1-1; unclear D gene. The CDR3 consists of 14 residues. Trimming stripped 2 bases from V and 1 base from J, with 8 bases between. The V gene's germline CDR1 is SGHAT and CDR2 FQDESV (reference sequence). This chain's CDR3 is CASSLSRENTEAFF. CDR3 sequence (DNA): TGTGCCAGCAGCTTATCCCGAGAGAACACTGAAGCTTTCTTT.

The V gene is TRBV18, the J gene TRBJ2-7; 7 bases align to TRBD1. Germline V gives CDR1 KGHSH, CDR2 LQKENI. This CDR3 spans 14 amino acids. The J segment lost 2 bases and the V segment lost 4 bases, leaving 5 bases of the junction unmatched. CDR3 sequence: CASSLSDRAYEQYF. In nucleotides, the CDR3 is TGTGCCAGCTCACTGTCAGACAGGGCCTACGAGCAGTACTTC.